The rows below give T cell receptor beta chains drawn from one sample of a study of blood T cell repertoires in COVID-19. Generated by immunoSEQ multiplex PCR, the TCRdb table keeps only in-frame clones and is missing some. This table has approximately 290,000 clones, 90% appearing once. Sample: PBMCs or T cells enriched from blood (not recorded which). All receptors derive from a woman aged 18-29 years with acute COVID-19. Both conserved end residues are part of each CDR3. The D gene is left open where the match is weak. The size entry is marked missing in some rows and otherwise reads once, few, many or a size class.

few,TRBJ1-4,TRBV27,15,TRBD1,TGTGCCAGCAGTTTTTGGACAGGGGCGAATGAAAAACTGTTTTTT,CASSFWTGANEKLFF
.,TRBJ2-1,TRBV7-9,14,.,TGTGCCAGCAGCCGCCGGGGAGAGTACAATGAGCAGTTCTTC,CASSRRGEYNEQFF
.,TRBJ1-2,TRBV30,15,TRBD1,TGTGCCTGGAGTGTAGGGTGGGGGACAGGGGATGGCTACACCTTC,CAWSVGWGTGDGYTF
few,TRBJ2-7,TRBV28,10,.,TGTGCCAGCAGTCAGGAACAGCAGTACTTC,CASSQEQQYF
.,TRBJ1-6,TRBV28,14,.,TGTGCCAGCAGTCGGTCCCGGGGAAACTCACCCCTCCACTTT,CASSRSRGNSPLHF
.,TRBJ2-7,TRBV28,12,.,TGTGCCAGCAGTTTAGGGCAGGGGGAGCAGTACTTC,CASSLGQGEQYF
.,TRBJ2-1,TRBV11-2,16,TRBD2,TGTGCCAGCAGGGTGGGACTAGCGGGAGTCTACAATGAGCAGTTCTTC,CASRVGLAGVYNEQFF
.,TRBJ2-3,TRBV7-3,12,TRBD2,TGTGCCAGCAGCCCGGGGGGTGATACGCAGTATTTT,CASSPGGDTQYF
.,TRBJ1-5,TRBV12-5,17,.,TGTGCTAGTGGTTTGGTAAGAACTGAGGGTTGCAATCAGCCCCAGCATTTT,CASGLVRTEGCNQPQHF
.,TRBJ1-4,TRBV18,16,TRBD1,TGTGCCAGCTCACCAGATGACAGGGCAACTAATGAAAAACTGTTTTTT,CASSPDDRATNEKLFF
.,TRBJ2-7,TRBV28,14,TRBD1,TGTGCCAGCACCTTAGGGACAGGGGGTTACGAGCAGTACTTC,CASTLGTGGYEQYF
.,TRBJ2-3,TRBV28,14,TRBD1,TGTGCCAGCCGAGGACAGGGGGGCACAGATACGCAGTATTTT,CASRGQGGTDTQYF
.,TRBJ2-4,TRBV5-8,15,.,TGTGCCAGCAGCTTGGGAGTAGTAGCCAAAAACATTCAGTACTTC,CASSLGVVAKNIQYF
.,TRBJ1-1,TRBV11-3,12,.,TGTGCCAGCAGCCCAGTGACTGGTTTAGCTTTCTTT,CASSPVTGLAFF
few,TRBJ1-3,TRBV14,19,TRBD1,TGTGCCAGCAGCCAAGGACAGGGAATGGGAGCCGCGGAAGGAAACACCATATATTTT,CASSQGQGMGAAEGNTIYF
.,TRBJ1-2,TRBV7-9,12,.,TGTGCCAGCAGCTTAGCGCGGGGAGGCTACACCTTC,CASSLARGGYTF
.,TRBJ2-1,TRBV11-3,12,.,TGTGCCAGCAGCTTCTGGGGCCGAGGGCAGTTCTTC,CASSFWGRGQFF
.,TRBJ1-1,TRBV27,16,.,TGTGCCAGCAGGGGGAAGCGGCCCGTTAAGAACACTGAAGCTTTCTTT,CASRGKRPVKNTEAFF
.,TRBJ2-7,TRBV27,15,TRBD2,TGTGCCAGCAGTTTTCAAGCGGGAGCGGGCCACGAGCAGTACTTC,CASSFQAGAGHEQYF
.,TRBJ1-1,TRBV27,13,TRBD1,TGTGCCAGTCAGTTTACAGGGGGTACTGAAGCTTTCTTT,CASQFTGGTEAFF
.,TRBJ2-1,TRBV9,14,TRBD2,TGTGCCAGCAGCCTAGCGGGAGGGCCTTCGGGGCAGTTCTTC,CASSLAGGPSGQFF
.,TRBJ1-2,TRBV15,12,.,TGTGCCACCAGCAGAGACAGCTATGGCTACACCTTC,CATSRDSYGYTF
.,TRBJ1-1,TRBV5-1,13,.,TGCGCCAGCAGCCCGGGGACATTGGAGGAAGCTTTCTTT,CASSPGTLEEAFF
.,TRBJ1-1,TRBV18,14,.,TGTGCCAGCTCACCCCGGGAAATGAACACTGAAGCTTTCTTT,CASSPREMNTEAFF
.,TRBJ1-2,TRBV28,14,TRBD1,TGTGCCAGCAGTTTGGCAGGGGGTTCCTATGGCTACACCTTC,CASSLAGGSYGYTF
.,TRBJ1-2,TRBV5-1,13,.,TGCGCCAGCAGGATGAAGCAGGTGGATGGCTACACCTTC,CASRMKQVDGYTF
.,TRBJ2-5,TRBV6-5,16,TRBD1,TGTGCCAGCAGTTACTCGCCCGGACAGGGGAGAGAGACCCAGTACTTC,CASSYSPGQGRETQYF
.,TRBJ2-3,TRBV5-1,16,TRBD2,TGCGCCAGCAGCTTGCTGGCTAGCGGGAGCACAGATACGCAGTATTTT,CASSLLASGSTDTQYF
.,TRBJ1-1,TRBV6-1,14,.,TGTGCCAGCAGTGAATCGAATTTGAACAGTGAAGCTTTCTTT,CASSESNLNSEAFF
.,TRBJ2-1,TRBV12-3/TRBV12-4,13,.,TGTGCCACTGGGCGGGCATCCTACAATGAGCAGTTCTTC,CATGRASYNEQFF
.,TRBJ1-2,TRBV2,13,.,TGTGCCAGCAGACCACCCACGGTCTCTGGCTACACCTTC,CASRPPTVSGYTF
.,TRBJ2-3,TRBV2,16,TRBD2,TGTGCCAGCAGTGATGAACTAGCGAGAGGCACAGATACGCAGTATTTT,CASSDELARGTDTQYF
.,TRBJ2-3,TRBV5-5,13,.,TGTGCCAGCAGTCCCTACTCTACAGATACGCAGTATTTT,CASSPYSTDTQYF
.,TRBJ1-2,TRBV6-1,13,.,TGTGCCAGCAGTGAGAACAGTAATTATGGCTACACCTTC,CASSENSNYGYTF
.,TRBJ1-2,TRBV7-8,15,.,TGTGCCAGCAGCGTACAATCCGGGACACGCTATGGCTACACCTTC,CASSVQSGTRYGYTF
.,TRBJ2-7,TRBV24-1,13,.,TGTGCCACCAGCAGAGACAGGCTCGACGAGCAGTACTTC,CATSRDRLDEQYF
.,TRBJ1-4,TRBV12-3/TRBV12-4,11,.,TGTGCCAGCAGCGTTCGGGAAAAACTGTTTTTT,CASSVREKLFF
few,TRBJ2-7,TRBV6-5,15,TRBD2,TGTGCCAGCAGGAAAGGGCCTAGCGGGGCCTACGAGCAGTACTTC,CASRKGPSGAYEQYF
.,TRBJ1-3,TRBV7-2,15,.,TGTGCCAGCAGCTTATACAAGGGGGCTGGAAACACCATATATTTT,CASSLYKGAGNTIYF
.,TRBJ1-1,TRBV19,13,TRBD1,TGTGCCATAGGGGACAGAAAGAACACTGAAGCTTTCTTT,CAIGDRKNTEAFF
.,TRBJ1-2,TRBV7-2,16,TRBD1,TGTGCCAGCAGCTTTCCGGGGACAGGGGGCGCGGTTGGCTACACCTTC,CASSFPGTGGAVGYTF
.,TRBJ1-1,TRBV7-9,15,.,TGTGCCAGCAGCTTATCAAGGGGAGGGTACACTGAAGCTTTCTTT,CASSLSRGGYTEAFF
.,TRBJ1-1,TRBV3-1/TRBV3-2,13,.,TGTGCCAGCAGCCCCAGGGAGGGCAGCGAAGCTTTCTTT,CASSPREGSEAFF
.,TRBJ2-5,TRBV9,16,.,TGTGCCAGCAGCGTAGATTCAGGGATCCTGACAGAGACCCAGTACTTC,CASSVDSGILTETQYF
.,TRBJ1-5,TRBV3-1/TRBV3-2,20,.,TGTGCCAGCAGCCAAGGTCCCGGACATCGATCCCGATTGAGCAATCAGCCCCAGCATTTT,CASSQGPGHRSRLSNQPQHF
.,TRBJ1-3,TRBV9,18,.,TGTGCCAGCAGCGTAGCTGCACAGCCTTCCACCTCTGGAAACACCATATATTTT,CASSVAAQPSTSGNTIYF
.,TRBJ2-1,TRBV5-1,14,TRBD1,TGCGCCAGCAGCTTGGGGGACAGGGCCAATGAGCAGTTCTTC,CASSLGDRANEQFF
.,TRBJ2-7,TRBV3-1/TRBV3-2,15,TRBD2,TGTGCCAGCAGCCAAGTGGGTGGACTAGTCTACGAGCAGTACTTC,CASSQVGGLVYEQYF
.,TRBJ2-7,TRBV28,12,TRBD1,TGTGCCAGCCTTTCAGGGGGCCTCGAGCAGTACTTC,CASLSGGLEQYF